There are a few counts of the clone carrying this T cell receptor beta chain. This sample was included in a study of identical twins. TCRdb ran MiXCR on the 5' RACE reads and lists one entry per CDR3 protein. Seen here are some 710,000 distinct CDR3 sequences, approximately 6% observed once, and the top ten hold approximately 1.6%. The source material was naive T cells sorted from blood. This clonotype originated in a young man in good health.

The CDR3 sequence: CASSLGRGGRSYEQYF. CDR3 DNA: TGTGCCAGCAGCTTAGGTCGTGGGGGCAGATCCTACGAGCAGTACTTC. This rearrangement joins TRBV11-2 to TRBJ2-7; D perhaps matches TRBD1 (6 bases). The CDR3 extends over 16 amino acids. V shed 1 base and J shed 1 base, with 14 bases lying between them. CDR1 is SGHAT and CDR2 is FQNNGV in the germline V gene.